The sample holds a few counts of the clone carrying this T cell receptor beta chain. What it binds is unknown. The V end was cut by 0 bases, the J end by 0 bases, with 6 bases between. Germline CDR1 and CDR2: MNHEY and SVGAGI. This CDR3 has 14 amino acids. This sample is drawn from a study of cytomegalovirus exposure and HLA in healthy donors. Notes on the study in general: Presence/absence analysis assumed near-uniform sequencing depth across donors. Versus the approximately 700-donor mean, an Asian-associated ancestry cluster reportedly showed fewer N-insertions in a later analysis.

The PCR used 60 Vbeta and 13 Jbeta primers. Profiling relied on immunoSEQ multiplex PCR, and the TCRdb table lists in-frame clones only, not all of them. The sample has tens of thousands of clones, 6% to 9% seen once. The sequence was obtained from a man in his fifties or sixties in good health and CMV-seronegative. Sequences were obtained from PBMCs. The chain is built from TRBV6-5 and TRBJ2-7, with unresolved D. CDR3 loop: CASSYSASSYEQYF. In DNA, the CDR3 is TGTGCCAGCAGTTACTCCGCCAGCTCCTACGAGCAGTACTTC.